The TCR beta chain under discussion was sequenced for a study of CD8 T cells in Susac syndrome. There are 16 residues in the CDR3. Looked up from germline, CDR1 is MGHDK and CDR2 is SYGVNS. The V segment lost 6 bases and the J segment 0 bases; nucleotides outside the gene matches: 2. Random hexamers primed reverse transcription of about 0.45 to 1 ug RNA. TCRdb redid the calling of the immunoSEQ multiplex PCR reads with MiXCR, one entry per CDR3 protein. The sample lists about 89,000 distinct CDR3 sequences; over 80% were seen once. What was sequenced was CD8+ T cells from PBMCs. The receptor's source is a human donor in good health. This sequence joins TRBV25-1 and TRBJ2-6; TRBD1 matches at 10 bases. The CDR3 DNA is TGTGCCAGCAGGCGGGACAGGGGCTCTGGGGCCAACGTCCTGACTTTC. Translating gives CASRRDRGSGANVLTF.